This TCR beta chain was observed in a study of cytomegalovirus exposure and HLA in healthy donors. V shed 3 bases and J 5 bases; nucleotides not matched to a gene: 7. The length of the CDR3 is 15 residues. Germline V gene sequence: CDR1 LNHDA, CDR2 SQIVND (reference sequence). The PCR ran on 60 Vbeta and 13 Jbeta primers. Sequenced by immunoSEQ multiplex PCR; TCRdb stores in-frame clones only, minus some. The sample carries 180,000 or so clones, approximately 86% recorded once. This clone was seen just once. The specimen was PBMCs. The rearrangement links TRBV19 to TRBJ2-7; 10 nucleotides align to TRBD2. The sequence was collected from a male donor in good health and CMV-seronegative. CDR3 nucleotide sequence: TGTGCCAGTAGTATTGGTAGCGGGAGGTACCACGAGCAGTACTTC. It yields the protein CASSIGSGRYHEQYF.